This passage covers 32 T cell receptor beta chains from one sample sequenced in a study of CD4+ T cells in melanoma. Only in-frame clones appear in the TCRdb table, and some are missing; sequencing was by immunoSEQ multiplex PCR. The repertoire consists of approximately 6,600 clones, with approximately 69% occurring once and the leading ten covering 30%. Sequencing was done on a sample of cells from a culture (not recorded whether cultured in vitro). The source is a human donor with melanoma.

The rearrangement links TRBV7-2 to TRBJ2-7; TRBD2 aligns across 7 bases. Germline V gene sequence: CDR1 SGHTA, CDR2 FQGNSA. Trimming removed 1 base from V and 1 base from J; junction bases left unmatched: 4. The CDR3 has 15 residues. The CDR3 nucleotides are TGTGCCAGCAGCTTAGGAGGCGGGGGTTCCTACGAGCAGTACTTC. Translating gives CASSLGGGGSYEQYF.

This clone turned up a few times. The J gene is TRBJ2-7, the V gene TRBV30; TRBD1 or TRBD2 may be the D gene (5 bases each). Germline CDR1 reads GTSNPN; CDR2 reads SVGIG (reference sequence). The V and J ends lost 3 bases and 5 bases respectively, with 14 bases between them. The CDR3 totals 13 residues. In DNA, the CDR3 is TGTGCCTGGAGATCCGGGGCACGGGACGAGCAGTACTTC. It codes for CAWRSGARDEQYF.

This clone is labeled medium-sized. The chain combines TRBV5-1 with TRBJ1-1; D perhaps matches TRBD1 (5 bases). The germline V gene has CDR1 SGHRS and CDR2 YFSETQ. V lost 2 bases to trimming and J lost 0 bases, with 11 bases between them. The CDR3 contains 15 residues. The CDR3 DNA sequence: TGCGCCAGCAGCTTTAGGGGCAGTGTGAACACTGAAGCTTTCTTT. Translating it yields CASSFRGSVNTEAFF.

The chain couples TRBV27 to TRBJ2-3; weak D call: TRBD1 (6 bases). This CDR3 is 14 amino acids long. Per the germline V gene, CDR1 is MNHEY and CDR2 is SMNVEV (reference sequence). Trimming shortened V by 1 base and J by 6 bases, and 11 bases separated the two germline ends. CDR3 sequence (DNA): TGTGCCAGCAGTTTATGGTCGGGACATGATACGCAGTATTTT. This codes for CASSLWSGHDTQYF.

The chain's CDR3 is CASSLGHFNEQFF. CDR3 sequence (DNA): TGTGCCAGCAGTCTTGGACACTTCAATGAGCAGTTCTTC. V is TRBV6-5 and J is TRBJ2-1; weak D call: TRBD1 (5 bases). Germline lookup yields CDR1 MNHEY and CDR2 SVGAGI. The CDR3 length is 13 residues. V was cut by 5 bases and J by 6 bases, with 11 bases left in between.

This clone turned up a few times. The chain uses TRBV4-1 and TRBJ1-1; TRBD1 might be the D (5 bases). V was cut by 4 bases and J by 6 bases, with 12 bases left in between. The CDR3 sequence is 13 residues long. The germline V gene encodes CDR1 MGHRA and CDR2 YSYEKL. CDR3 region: CASSPGGLAEAFF. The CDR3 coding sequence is TGCGCCAGCAGCCCCGGGGGGTTGGCTGAAGCTTTCTTT.

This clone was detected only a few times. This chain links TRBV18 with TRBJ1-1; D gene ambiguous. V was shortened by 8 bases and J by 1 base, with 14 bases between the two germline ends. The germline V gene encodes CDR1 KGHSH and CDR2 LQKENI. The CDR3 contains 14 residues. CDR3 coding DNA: TGTGCCAGCATCACCGGAAAGGGGAACACTGAAGCTTTCTTT. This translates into CASITGKGNTEAFF.

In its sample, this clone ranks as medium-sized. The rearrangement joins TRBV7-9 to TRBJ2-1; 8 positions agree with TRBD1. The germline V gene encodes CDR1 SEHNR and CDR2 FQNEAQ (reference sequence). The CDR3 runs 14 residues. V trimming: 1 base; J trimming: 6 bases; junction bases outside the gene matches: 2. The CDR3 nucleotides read TGTGCCAGCAGCTTAGGACAGGGGACCAATGAGCAGTTCTTC. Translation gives CASSLGQGTNEQFF.

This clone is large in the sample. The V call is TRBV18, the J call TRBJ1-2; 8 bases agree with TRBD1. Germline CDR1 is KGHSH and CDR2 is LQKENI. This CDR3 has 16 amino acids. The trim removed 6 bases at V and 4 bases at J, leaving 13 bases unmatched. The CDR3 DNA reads TGTGCCAGCTCTCCAAGGGACAGGCTAGACTTCTATGGCTACACCTTC. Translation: CASSPRDRLDFYGYTF.

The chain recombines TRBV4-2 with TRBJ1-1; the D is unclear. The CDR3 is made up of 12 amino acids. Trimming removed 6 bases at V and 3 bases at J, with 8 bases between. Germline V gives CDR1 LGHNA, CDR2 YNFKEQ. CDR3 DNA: TGTGCCAGCAGATCGTACGACACTGAAGCTTTCTTT. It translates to CASRSYDTEAFF.

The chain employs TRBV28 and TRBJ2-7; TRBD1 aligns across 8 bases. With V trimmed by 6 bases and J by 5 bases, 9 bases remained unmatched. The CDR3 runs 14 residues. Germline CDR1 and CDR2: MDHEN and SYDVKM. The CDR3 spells CASSLTGVSDEQYF. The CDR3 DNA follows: TGTGCCAGCAGCTTGACAGGGGTTTCCGACGAGCAGTACTTC.

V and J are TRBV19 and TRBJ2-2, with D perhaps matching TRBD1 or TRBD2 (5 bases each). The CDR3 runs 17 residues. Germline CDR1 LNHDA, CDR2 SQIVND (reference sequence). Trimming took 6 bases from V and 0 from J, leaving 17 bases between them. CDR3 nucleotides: TGTGCCAGTAGGGAGTGGGGGAGATACTCGAACACCGGGGAGCTGTTTTTT. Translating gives CASREWGRYSNTGELFF.

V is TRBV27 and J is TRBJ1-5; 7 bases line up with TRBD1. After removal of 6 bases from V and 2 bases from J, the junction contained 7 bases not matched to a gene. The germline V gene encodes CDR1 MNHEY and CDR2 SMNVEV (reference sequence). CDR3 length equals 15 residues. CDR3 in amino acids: CASRLHGQGNQPQHF. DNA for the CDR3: TGTGCCAGCAGATTGCATGGACAGGGCAATCAGCCCCAGCATTTT.

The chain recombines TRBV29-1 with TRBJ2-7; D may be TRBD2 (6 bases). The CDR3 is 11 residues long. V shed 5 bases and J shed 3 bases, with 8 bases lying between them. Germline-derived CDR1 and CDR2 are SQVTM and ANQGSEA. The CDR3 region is CSVHGGYEQYF. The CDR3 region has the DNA TGCAGCGTTCACGGGGGCTACGAGCAGTACTTC.

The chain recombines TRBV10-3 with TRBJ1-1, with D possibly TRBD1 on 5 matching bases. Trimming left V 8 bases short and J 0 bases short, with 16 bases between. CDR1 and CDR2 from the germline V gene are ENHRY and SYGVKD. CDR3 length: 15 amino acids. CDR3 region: CAIGRKGPMNTEAFF. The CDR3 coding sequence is TGTGCCATCGGACGGAAGGGACCTATGAACACTGAAGCTTTCTTT.

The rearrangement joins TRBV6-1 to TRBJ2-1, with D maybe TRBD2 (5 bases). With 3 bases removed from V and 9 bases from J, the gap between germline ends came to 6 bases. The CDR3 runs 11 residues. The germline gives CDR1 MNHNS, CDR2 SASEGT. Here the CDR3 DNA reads TGTGCCAGCAGTGATGGAGGTGAGCAGTTCTTC. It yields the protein CASSDGGEQFF.

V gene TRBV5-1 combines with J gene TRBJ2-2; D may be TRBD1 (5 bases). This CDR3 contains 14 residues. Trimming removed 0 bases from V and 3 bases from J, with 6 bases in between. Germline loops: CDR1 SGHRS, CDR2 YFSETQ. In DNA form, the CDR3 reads TGCGCCAGCAGCTTGGTCAGGGACACCGGGGAGCTGTTTTTT. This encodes CASSLVRDTGELFF.

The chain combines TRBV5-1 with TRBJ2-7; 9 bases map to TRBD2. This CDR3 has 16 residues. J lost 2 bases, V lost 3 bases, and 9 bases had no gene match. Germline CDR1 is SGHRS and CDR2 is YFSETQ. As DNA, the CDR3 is TGCGCCAGCAGCTCGCGGCGGGGGGGCGGACCCTACGAGCAGTACTTC. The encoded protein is CASSSRRGGGPYEQYF.

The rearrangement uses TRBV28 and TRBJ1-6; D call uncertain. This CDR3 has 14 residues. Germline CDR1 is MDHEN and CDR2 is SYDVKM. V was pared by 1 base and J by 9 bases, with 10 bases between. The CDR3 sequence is CASSLYQKGSPLHF. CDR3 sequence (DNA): TGTGCCAGCAGTTTATATCAAAAAGGTTCACCCCTCCACTTT.

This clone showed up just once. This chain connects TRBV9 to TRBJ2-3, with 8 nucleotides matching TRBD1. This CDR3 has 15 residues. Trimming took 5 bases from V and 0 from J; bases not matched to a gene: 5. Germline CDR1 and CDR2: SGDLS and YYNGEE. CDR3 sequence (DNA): TGTGCCAGCAGTGAGACAGGGGTTAGCACAGATACGCAGTATTTT. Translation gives CASSETGVSTDTQYF.

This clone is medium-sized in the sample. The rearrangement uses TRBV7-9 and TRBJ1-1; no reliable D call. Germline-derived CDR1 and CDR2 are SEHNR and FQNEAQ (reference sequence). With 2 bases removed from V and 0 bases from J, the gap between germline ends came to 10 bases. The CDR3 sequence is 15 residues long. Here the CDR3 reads CASSLWEIMNTEAFF. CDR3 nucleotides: TGTGCCAGCAGCTTATGGGAAATAATGAACACTGAAGCTTTCTTT.

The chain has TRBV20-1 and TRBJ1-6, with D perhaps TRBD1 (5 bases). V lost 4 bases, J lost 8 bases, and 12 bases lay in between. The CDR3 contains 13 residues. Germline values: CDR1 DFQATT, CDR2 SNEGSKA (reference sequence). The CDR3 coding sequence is TGCAGTGCTATTGAGGGGTTAGATTCACCCCTCCACTTT. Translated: CSAIEGLDSPLHF.

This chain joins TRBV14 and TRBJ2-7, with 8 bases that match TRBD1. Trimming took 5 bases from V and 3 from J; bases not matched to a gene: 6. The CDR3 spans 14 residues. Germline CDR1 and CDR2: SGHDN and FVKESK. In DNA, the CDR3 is TGTGCCAGCAGCTCTCGGACAGGGAACTACGAGCAGTACTTC. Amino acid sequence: CASSSRTGNYEQYF.

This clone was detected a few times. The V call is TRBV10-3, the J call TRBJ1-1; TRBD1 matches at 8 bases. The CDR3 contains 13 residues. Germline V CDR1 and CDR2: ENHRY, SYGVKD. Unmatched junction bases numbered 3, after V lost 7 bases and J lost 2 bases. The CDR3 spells CAIKGTGNTEAFF. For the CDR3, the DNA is TGTGCCATCAAGGGGACAGGCAACACTGAAGCTTTCTTT.

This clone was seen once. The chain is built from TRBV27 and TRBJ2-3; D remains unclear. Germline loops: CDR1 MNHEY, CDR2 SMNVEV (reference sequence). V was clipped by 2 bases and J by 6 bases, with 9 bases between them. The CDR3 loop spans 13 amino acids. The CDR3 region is CASSLSVRDTQYF. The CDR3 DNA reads TGTGCCAGCAGTTTAAGTGTGAGGGATACGCAGTATTTT.

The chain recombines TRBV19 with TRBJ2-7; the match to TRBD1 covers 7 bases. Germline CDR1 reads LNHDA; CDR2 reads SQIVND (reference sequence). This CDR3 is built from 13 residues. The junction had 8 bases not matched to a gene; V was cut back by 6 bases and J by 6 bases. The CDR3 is CASRNTGAGEQYF. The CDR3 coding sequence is TGTGCCAGTAGGAATACAGGGGCAGGCGAGCAGTACTTC.

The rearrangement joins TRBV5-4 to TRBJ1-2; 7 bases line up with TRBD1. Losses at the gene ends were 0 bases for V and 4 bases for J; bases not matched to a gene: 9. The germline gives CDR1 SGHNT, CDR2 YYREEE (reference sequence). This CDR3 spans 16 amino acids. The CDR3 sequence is CASSLGAGGTRYGYTF. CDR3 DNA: TGTGCCAGCAGCTTGGGTGCAGGGGGAACCCGCTATGGCTACACCTTC.

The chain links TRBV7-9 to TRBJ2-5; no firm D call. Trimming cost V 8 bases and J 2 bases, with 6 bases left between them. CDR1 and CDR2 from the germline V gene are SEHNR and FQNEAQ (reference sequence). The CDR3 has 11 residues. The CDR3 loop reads CASQLQETQYF. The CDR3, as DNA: TGTGCCAGCCAGCTTCAAGAGACCCAGTACTTC.

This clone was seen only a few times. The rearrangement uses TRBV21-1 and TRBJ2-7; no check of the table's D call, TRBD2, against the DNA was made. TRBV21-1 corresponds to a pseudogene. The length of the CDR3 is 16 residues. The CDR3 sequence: CASGRGLGIIRYEQYF. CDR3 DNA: TGTGCCAGCGGCCGGGGGTTGGGGATTATTCGCTACGAGCAGTACTTC.

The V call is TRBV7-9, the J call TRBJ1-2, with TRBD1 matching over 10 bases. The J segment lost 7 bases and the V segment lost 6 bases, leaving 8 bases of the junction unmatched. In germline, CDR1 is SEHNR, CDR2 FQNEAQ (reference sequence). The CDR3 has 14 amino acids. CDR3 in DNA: TGTGCCAGCAGTCCGGGACAGGGGATCGGTGGCTACACCTTC. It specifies CASSPGQGIGGYTF. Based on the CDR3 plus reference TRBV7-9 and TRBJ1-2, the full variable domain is DTGVSQNPRHKITKRGQNVTFRCDPISEHNRLYWYRQTLGQGPEFLTYFQNEAQLEKSRLLSDRFSAERPKGSFSTLEIQRTEQGDSAMYLCASSPGQGIGGYTFGSGTRLTVV.

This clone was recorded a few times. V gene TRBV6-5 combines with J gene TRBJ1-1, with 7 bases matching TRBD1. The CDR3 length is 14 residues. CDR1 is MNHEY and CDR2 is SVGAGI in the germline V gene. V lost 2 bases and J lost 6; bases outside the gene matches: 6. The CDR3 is CASSYADRRAEAFF. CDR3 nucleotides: TGTGCCAGCAGTTACGCGGACAGGCGGGCTGAAGCTTTCTTT.

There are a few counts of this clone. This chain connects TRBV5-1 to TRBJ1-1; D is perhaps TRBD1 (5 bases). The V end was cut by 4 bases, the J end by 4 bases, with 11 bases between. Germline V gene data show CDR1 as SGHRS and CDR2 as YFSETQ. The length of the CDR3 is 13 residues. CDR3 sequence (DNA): TGCGCCAGCAGCAGGACATCCACCACTGAAGCTTTCTTT. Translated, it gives CASSRTSTTEAFF.